The 5 T cell receptor beta chains below were found in one sample sequenced in a study of CD8 T cells in Susac syndrome. RNA in amounts of roughly 0.5 to 1 ug was reverse transcribed with random hexamers. Via MiXCR, TCRdb re-called the immunoSEQ multiplex PCR reads, giving one row per CDR3 protein. This sample has about 170,000 distinct CDR3 sequences, with approximately 94% found just once. Sequenced input: CD4+ T cells from PBMCs. These receptor sequences come from a human donor with multiple sclerosis.

The J gene is TRBJ1-1, the V gene TRBV9; possibly TRBD1 for D (5 bases). Germline CDR1 and CDR2: SGDLS and YYNGEE. This CDR3 is 16 amino acids long. The V gene lost 3 bases and the J gene lost 4 bases, with 19 bases spanning the gap. Here the CDR3 reads CASSGGVSRLVTEAFF. The CDR3 nucleotides are TGTGCCAGCAGCGGAGGGGTTTCCCGTCTCGTCACTGAAGCTTTCTTT.

The rearrangement links TRBV11-2 to TRBJ2-7; D possibly corresponds to TRBD2 (7 bases). The V gene lost 5 bases and the J gene lost 2 bases, with 25 bases spanning the gap. The CDR3 spans 18 residues. Germline V gene sequence: CDR1 SGHAT, CDR2 FQNNGV. CDR3 sequence: CASSPIFRARGATYEQYF. The CDR3 coding sequence is TGTGCCAGCAGCCCGATATTCCGCGCCCGGGGGGCAACCTACGAGCAGTACTTC.

The chain combines TRBV4-3 with TRBJ2-7; no reliable D call. The germline V gene encodes CDR1 LGHNA and CDR2 YSLEER. The CDR3 consists of 14 residues. V gave up 0 bases and J gave up 2 bases, with 8 bases separating them. The CDR3 loop is CASSQDLPAYEQYF. CDR3 nucleotides: TGCGCCAGCAGCCAAGACTTACCAGCCTACGAGCAGTACTTC.

The chain links TRBV11-2 to TRBJ2-7, with TRBD1 matching over 8 bases. Losses at the gene ends were 5 bases for V and 0 bases for J; bases not matched to a gene: 9. The germline gives CDR1 SGHAT, CDR2 FQNNGV. CDR3 length: 16 residues. Here the CDR3 DNA reads TGTGCCAGCAGCGGTACGGGACAGGCCCTCTCCTACGAGCAGTACTTC. As protein: CASSGTGQALSYEQYF.

The rearrangement links TRBV12-3 or TRBV12-4 to TRBJ2-6; no firm D call. This CDR3 has 14 amino acids. V gave up 3 bases and J gave up 3 bases, with 6 bases separating them. In DNA, the CDR3 is TGTGCCAGCAGTTTTTTGGATGGGGCCAACGTCCTGACTTTC. This sequence encodes CASSFLDGANVLTF.